This TCR beta chain was retrieved from a study of response to subunit inactivated influenza vaccine. Study conclusions and caveats: Authors suggested seasonal influenza vaccinations each recruit few new T cells.

As concerns this clonotype: The antigen is unknown.

TCRdb used MiXCR to reprocess the RT-PCR reads, holding one entry per CDR3 protein. The data hold hundreds of thousands of distinct CDR3 sequences, with 11% to 15% observed a single time. V lost 3 bases to trimming and J lost 10 bases, with 18 bases between them. CDR1 and CDR2 (germline): SQVTM, ANQGSEA. The CDR3 totals 13 residues. Sequences were derived from PBMCs from blood, sampled 14 to 15 days before vaccination. This clonotype was obtained from a man between 45 and 60 years old who received an inactivated influenza vaccine. The chain couples TRBV29-1 to TRBJ2-5; D is perhaps TRBD1 (6 bases). The CDR3 nucleotides read TGCAGCGTTGATTTGGCAGGGGTTGGCCACCAGTACTTC. It translates to CSVDLAGVGHQYF. The entire variable domain, with the rest obtained from reference TRBV29-1 and TRBJ2-5, is as follows: SAVISQKPSRDICQRGTSLTIQCQVDSQVTMMFWYRQQPGQSLTLIATANQGSEATYESGFVIDKFPISRPNLTFSTLTVSNMSPEDSSIYLCSVDLAGVGHQYFGPGTRLLVL.